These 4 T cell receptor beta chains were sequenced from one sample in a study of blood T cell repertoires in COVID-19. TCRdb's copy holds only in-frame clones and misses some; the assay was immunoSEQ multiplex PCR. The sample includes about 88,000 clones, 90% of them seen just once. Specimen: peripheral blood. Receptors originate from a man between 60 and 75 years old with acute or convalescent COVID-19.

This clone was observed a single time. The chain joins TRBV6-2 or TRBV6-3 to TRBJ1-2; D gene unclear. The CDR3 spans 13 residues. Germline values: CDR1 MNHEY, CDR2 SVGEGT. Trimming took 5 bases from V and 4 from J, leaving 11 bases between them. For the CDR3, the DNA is TGTGCCAGCAGTCGCCCACAGTTCTATGGCTACACCTTC. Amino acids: CASSRPQFYGYTF.

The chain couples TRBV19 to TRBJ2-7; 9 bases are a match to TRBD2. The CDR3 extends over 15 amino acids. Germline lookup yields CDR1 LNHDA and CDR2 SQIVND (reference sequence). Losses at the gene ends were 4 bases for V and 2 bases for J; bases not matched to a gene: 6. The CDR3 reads CASSRLAAEPYEQYF. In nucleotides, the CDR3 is TGTGCCAGTAGTAGACTAGCGGCAGAACCCTACGAGCAGTACTTC.

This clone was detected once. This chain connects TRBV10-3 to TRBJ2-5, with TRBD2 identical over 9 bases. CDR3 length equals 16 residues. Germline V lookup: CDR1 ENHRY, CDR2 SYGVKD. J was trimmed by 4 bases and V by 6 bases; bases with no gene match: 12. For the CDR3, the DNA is TGTGCCATCAGACGCCATGGCGGGAGGGACCCAGAGACCCAGTACTTC. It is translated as CAIRRHGGRDPETQYF.

CDR3 loop: CATSRAVVGLQETQYF. The CDR3 bases are TGTGCCACCAGCAGAGCGGTCGTGGGGCTCCAAGAGACCCAGTACTTC. The J gene is TRBJ2-5, the V gene TRBV15; D may be TRBD1 (5 bases). The germline V gene has CDR1 LNHNV and CDR2 YYDKDF (reference sequence). CDR3 size: 16 residues. V lost 1 base, J lost 1 base, and 13 bases lay in between.